This passage covers 10 T cell receptor beta chains from one sample sequenced in a study of spatial heterogeneity in lung cancer. One entry per CDR3 protein, called by TCRdb with MiXCR from the 5' RACE reads. The sample yields about 50,000 distinct CDR3 sequences, roughly 7.6% seen once. The time point was: sample taken at primary tumor resection. Without sorting, whole RNA was sequenced from tumor, nontumor lung or frozen PBMC. Material: PBMCs, obtained at surgery. These receptors originate from a female donor with early-stage non-small cell lung cancer.

V gene TRBV12-3 or TRBV12-4 combines with J gene TRBJ2-1, with TRBD2 matching 10 bases. The CDR3 is 13 residues long. J gave up 5 bases and V 7 bases, and 2 bases lay outside the gene matches. The CDR3 here is CASKAGGHNEQFF. Written as DNA, the CDR3 is TGTGCCAGCAAAGCGGGGGGGCACAATGAGCAGTTCTTC.

In its sample, this clonotype was seen a few times. The chain links TRBV15 to TRBJ2-3; TRBD1 aligns across 7 bases. Germline V CDR1 and CDR2: LNHNV, YYDKDF (reference sequence). The V and J ends lost 1 base and 4 bases, in that order; junction bases with no gene match: 5. This CDR3 has 15 amino acids. This CDR3 reads CATSRGQGGSDTQYF. The CDR3 DNA reads as TGTGCCACCAGCAGAGGACAGGGTGGTTCAGATACGCAGTATTTT.

This clonotype was observed a few times. This chain connects TRBV5-1 to TRBJ2-2; 9 bases are a match to TRBD1. CDR1 is SGHRS and CDR2 is YFSETQ in the germline V gene. Trimming cost V 3 bases and J 3 bases; bases outside gene matches: 3. There are 15 residues in the CDR3. The CDR3 region is CASSSRTGDTGELFF. The CDR3 DNA follows: TGCGCCAGCAGCTCCCGGACAGGGGACACCGGGGAGCTGTTTTTT.

A few counts support this clonotype. J is TRBJ2-7 and V is TRBV5-1; 8 bases are shared with TRBD2. Germline V gives CDR1 SGHRS, CDR2 YFSETQ. Trimming cost V 4 bases and J 2 bases; bases outside gene matches: 2. The CDR3 length is 13 residues. The chain's CDR3 is CASSQGLAYEQYF. The CDR3 nucleotides read TGCGCCAGCAGCCAGGGACTAGCCTACGAGCAGTACTTC.

This clonotype was seen at least ten times. The chain uses TRBV7-3 and TRBJ2-5, with a tentative D call TRBD2 (5 bases). V was trimmed by 5 bases and J by 5 bases, leaving 12 bases between them. The CDR3 covers 13 residues. Germline CDR1 and CDR2: SGHTA and FQGTGA. The CDR3 nucleotides are TGTGCCAGCAGCCACCCCGGGGTTGAGACCCAGTACTTC. Translation gives CASSHPGVETQYF.

In regard to this clonotype: One end of the junction is discordant with germline, which a read error may explain. This chain uses TRBV2 with TRBJ1-2; D gene ambiguous. This CDR3 has 15 residues. Germline CDR1 SNHLY, CDR2 FYNNEI. The CDR3 reads CASSESRGQNYGDTF. DNA of the CDR3: TGTGCCAGCAGTGAGAGTCGTGGTCAGAACTATGGCGACACCTTC.

This chain links TRBV7-9 with TRBJ2-7, with TRBD1 identical over 8 bases. CDR3 length: 15 amino acids. Germline-derived CDR1 and CDR2 are SEHNR and FQNEAQ (reference sequence). Trimming cost V 5 bases and J 5 bases; bases outside gene matches: 11. Written as DNA, the CDR3 is TGTGCCAGCAGCCCTGGGACAGGCCCATTGGACGAGCAGTACTTC. Its translation is CASSPGTGPLDEQYF.

This chain joins TRBV30 and TRBJ2-2, with 8 bases matching TRBD1. Germline loops: CDR1 GTSNPN, CDR2 SVGIG (reference sequence). This CDR3 comprises 13 residues. V gave up 7 bases and J gave up 4 bases; unmatched junction bases: 5. For the CDR3, the DNA is TGTGCCTCCCCCCAGGGGGCCACCGGGGAGCTGTTTTTT. Residues: CASPQGATGELFF.

This clonotype showed up just a few times. The chain combines TRBV4-3 with TRBJ1-2; 7 bases are shared with TRBD1. CDR3 size: 15 residues. Unmatched junction bases numbered 10, after V lost 3 bases and J lost 6 bases. Germline values: CDR1 LGHNA, CDR2 YSLEER. CDR3 bases: TGCGCCAGCAGCCACCTAGGAGGGGGCAAGGATGGCTACACCTTC. It codes for CASSHLGGGKDGYTF.

This clonotype came up many times. V and J are TRBV3-2 and TRBJ2-7; TRBD2, the table's D call, lacks a check against the DNA. TRBV3-2 is marked as a pseudogene. There are 18 residues in the CDR3. The CDR3 region has the DNA TGTGCCAGCAGCCAAGACAGGTTGCGGGCTAGCGGGGTCTACGAGCAGTACTTC. Encoded protein: CASSQDRLRASGVYEQYF.